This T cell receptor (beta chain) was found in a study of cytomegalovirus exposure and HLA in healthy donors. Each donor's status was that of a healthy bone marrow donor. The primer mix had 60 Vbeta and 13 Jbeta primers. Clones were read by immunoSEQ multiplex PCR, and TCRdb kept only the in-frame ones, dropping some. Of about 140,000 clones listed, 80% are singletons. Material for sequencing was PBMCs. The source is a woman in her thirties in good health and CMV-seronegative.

CDR3: CATGVGRVDTEAFF. The CDR3 DNA follows: TGTGCCACGGGAGTTGGACGAGTGGACACTGAAGCTTTCTTT. The rearrangement links TRBV15 to TRBJ1-1; D remains ambiguous. Trimming took off 9 bases at V and 3 bases at J, with 17 bases between the two ends. Germline values: CDR1 LNHNV, CDR2 YYDKDF (reference sequence). The CDR3 length is 14 residues. The full variable domain, in which reference TRBV15 and TRBJ1-1 provide the parts outside the CDR3, is DAMVIQNPRYQVTQFGKPVTLSCSQTLNHNVMYWYQQKSSQAPKLLFHYYDKDFNNEADTPDNFQSRRPNTSFCFLDIRSPGLGDTAMYLCATGVGRVDTEAFFGQGTRLTVV.